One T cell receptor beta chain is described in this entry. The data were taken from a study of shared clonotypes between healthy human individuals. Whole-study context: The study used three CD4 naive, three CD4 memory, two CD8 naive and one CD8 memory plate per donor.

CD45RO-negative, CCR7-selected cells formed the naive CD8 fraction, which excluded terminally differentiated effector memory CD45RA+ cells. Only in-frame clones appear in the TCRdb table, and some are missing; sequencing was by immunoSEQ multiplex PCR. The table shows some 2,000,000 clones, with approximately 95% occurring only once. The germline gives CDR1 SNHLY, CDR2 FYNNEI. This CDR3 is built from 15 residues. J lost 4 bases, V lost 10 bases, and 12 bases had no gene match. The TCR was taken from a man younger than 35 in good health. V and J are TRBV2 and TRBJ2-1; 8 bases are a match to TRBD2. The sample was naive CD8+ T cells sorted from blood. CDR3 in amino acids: CAITLVTSAYNEQFF. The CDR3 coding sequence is TGTGCCATCACTTTGGTGACTAGCGCTTACAATGAGCAGTTCTTC.